This entry describes one T cell receptor (beta chain). This sample stems from a study of shared clonotypes between healthy human individuals. TCRdb keeps only in-frame clones here, not all; method: immunoSEQ multiplex PCR. The sample contains 2 million to 3 million clones, 80% to 95% of which appear only once. V trimming: 1 base; J trimming: 6 bases; junction bases outside the gene matches: 2. The CDR3 runs 14 residues. CDR1 is MGHDK and CDR2 is SYGVNS in the germline V gene. The rearrangement joins TRBV25-1 to TRBJ2-2, with 7 nucleotides matching TRBD2. The source is a young man in good health. Some clones in this sample may be carry-over from other donors' samples. The sequencing input was naive CD4+ T cells from PBMCs. Subset reported: CD45RA+ positively selected. CDR3 sequence: CASSEWAGAGELFF. The CDR3 region has the DNA TGTGCCAGCAGTGAATGGGCGGGGGCCGGGGAGCTGTTTTTT.